These T cell receptor beta chains were read from a single sample in a study of identical twins. TCRdb reprocessed the 5' RACE reads via MiXCR and lists one record per CDR3 protein. The table includes around 280,000 distinct CDR3 sequences, roughly 8.6% detected once. The same specimen was also included in a second study, on yellow fever vaccine responses in identical twins.

The sample taken for sequencing was memory (CD45RO+) T cells sorted from blood. The receptors derive from a woman between 18 and 30 years old in good health. Each CDR3 is given with its conserved first and last residue. A D gene is named only where the DNA matches it firmly. Part of the rows lack a size; the others show once, few, many or a class for expanded clones.

TRBV20-1,12,many,TRBJ1-2,NA,CSARETEYGYTF,TGCAGTGCTAGGGAGACAGAATATGGCTACACCTTC
TRBV29-1,14,many,TRBJ1-3,NA,CSVDFSGSGNTIYF,TGCAGCGTTGACTTTTCTGGCTCTGGAAACACCATATATTTT
TRBV6-5,13,NA,TRBJ2-3,NA,CASSSEYTDTQYF,TGTGCCAGCAGTTCCGAGTACACAGATACGCAGTATTTT
TRBV28,13,few,TRBJ2-3,NA,CASFPGGDTSQYF,TGTGCCAGCTTCCCAGGGGGGGACACCTCGCAGTATTTT
TRBV10-3,15,NA,TRBJ1-2,TRBD1,CAISAAGTGGDGYTF,TGTGCCATCAGTGCAGCCGGGACAGGAGGTGATGGCTACACCTTC
TRBV6-1,16,NA,TRBJ2-5,TRBD2,CASSEAILAGVETQYF,TGTGCCAGCAGTGAAGCCATACTAGCGGGAGTAGAGACCCAGTACTTC
TRBV19,16,few,TRBJ2-7,TRBD1,CASSILTGQGLYEQYF,TGTGCCAGTAGTATACTTACGGGACAGGGACTCTACGAGCAGTACTTC
TRBV29-1,11,many,TRBJ2-1,TRBD2,CSVKLAGDQFF,TGCAGCGTGAAACTAGCGGGGGATCAGTTCTTC
TRBV9,15,few,TRBJ2-7,NA,CASSPRGGGVYEQYF,TGTGCCAGCAGCCCCAGGGGGGGGGGTGTCTACGAGCAGTACTTC
TRBV6-1,14,NA,TRBJ1-5,NA,CASSKGVHQHPQHF,TGTGCCAGCAGCAAAGGGGTCCATCAGCACCCCCAGCATTTT
TRBV4-2,15,NA,TRBJ1-2,NA,CASSQEIWQVGGYTF,TGTGCCAGCAGCCAAGAAATTTGGCAGGTTGGTGGCTACACCTTC
TRBV7-8,17,NA,TRBJ2-7,NA,CASSLNMGRDAPYEQYF,TGTGCCAGCAGCCTAAATATGGGGCGGGACGCTCCCTACGAGCAGTACTTC
TRBV28,14,many,TRBJ1-5,NA,CASSFTGTNQPQHF,TGTGCCAGCAGTTTTACAGGGACAAATCAGCCCCAGCATTTT
TRBV11-2,15,few,TRBJ2-7,NA,CASSPLGDITYEQYF,TGTGCCAGCAGCCCTTTGGGGGACATAACCTACGAGCAGTACTTC
TRBV3-1,13,many,TRBJ1-6,TRBD1,CASNRGSDSPLHF,TGTGCCAGCAACAGGGGGTCGGATTCACCCCTCCACTTT
TRBV10-3,14,few,TRBJ1-2,NA,CAISESDANYGYTF,TGTGCCATCAGTGAATCAGACGCAAACTATGGCTACACCTTC
TRBV29-1,12,many,TRBJ1-2,NA,CSTETGFYGYTF,TGCAGCACAGAAACGGGGTTTTATGGCTACACCTTC
TRBV7-9,14,NA,TRBJ1-2,TRBD1,CASGITGALGGYTF,TGTGCCAGCGGGATAACAGGGGCCCTAGGTGGCTACACCTTC
TRBV5-1,16,NA,TRBJ2-6,NA,CASSKGGSSGANVLTF,TGCGCCAGCAGCAAGGGGGGGAGCTCGGGGGCCAACGTCCTGACTTTC
TRBV20-1,15,NA,TRBJ1-1,NA,CSAPRAEELNTEAFF,TGCAGTGCTCCAAGGGCAGAAGAATTGAACACTGAAGCTTTCTTT
TRBV27,21,NA,TRBJ2-1,TRBD1,CASSLTRQGGTGRGYYNEQFF,TGTGCCAGCAGTTTAACAAGACAGGGGGGTACGGGGAGGGGATATTACAATGAGCAGTTCTTC
TRBV29-1,13,many,TRBJ2-1,NA,CSVAENSYNEQFF,TGCAGCGTTGCGGAGAACTCCTACAATGAGCAGTTCTTC
TRBV4-1,15,many,TRBJ1-3,NA,CASSQEGQLGNTIYF,TGCGCCAGCAGCCAAGAGGGCCAGCTCGGAAACACCATATATTTT
TRBV3-1,12,once,TRBJ1-2,NA,CASSPSGDSYTF,TGTGCCAGCAGCCCGTCAGGGGATAGCTACACCTTC